The source of this T cell receptor beta chain is a study of cytomegalovirus exposure and HLA in healthy donors. Concerning this clone itself: The antigen is unknown.

This CDR3 has 13 amino acids. Trimming left V 6 bases short and J 1 base short, with 9 bases between. Germline V gives CDR1 MDHEN, CDR2 SYDVKM. Whole-study findings and limits: The study had only CMV serostatus as immune exposure information. Some segments of the V type, notably TRBV6-2 and TRBV6-3, were excluded as indistinguishable. Researchers reported in a later analysis that common viral pathogens appeared linked to several top clusters.

The study ran its PCR with 60 Vbeta and 13 Jbeta primers. Profiling relied on immunoSEQ multiplex PCR, and the TCRdb table lists in-frame clones only, not all of them. The sample holds approximately 120,000 clones, 80% seen once. The TCR sequence derives from a man aged 30 to 45 in good health and CMV-seropositive. The rearrangement links TRBV28 to TRBJ1-1; D not resolved. The sequenced sample consisted of PBMCs. CDR3 region: CASSPSPNTEAFF. CDR3 DNA sequence: TGTGCCAGCAGCCCCTCCCCGAACACTGAAGCTTTCTTT.